The following is a T cell receptor beta chain sequence with its context. In the authors' methods: How many nucleated cells were present was estimated from reference gene primer amplification. Sequencing used immunoSEQ multiplex PCR; TCRdb keeps in-frame clones, though not all of them. V, J and clone size reflect that table, while D and trimming were determined from the DNA. The table has around 330,000 clones, around 88% seen once. These data come from a study of blood T cell repertoires in COVID-19. Whole-study context: COVID-19 samples collected from the United States, Italy and Spain covered acute and convalescent phases. The cDNA or gDNA used as material had been derived from T cells, B-cell-depleted T cells, or PBMCs.

V lost 4 bases to trimming and J lost 4 bases; unmatched junction nucleotides: 6. The CDR3 covers 16 residues. CDR1 is SGDLS and CDR2 is YYNGEE in the germline V gene. Enrolled during active infection, Seattle patients were then followed longitudinally. The sequenced material came from peripheral blood. The chain has TRBV9 and TRBJ2-3; 13 positions match TRBD2. The source of this sequence is a woman aged 25 to 45 with COVID-19, enrolled during active disease. For the CDR3, the DNA is TGTGCCAGCAGCATAGGACTAGCGGGGGCTTCAGATACGCAGTATTTT. Amino acids: CASSIGLAGASDTQYF.